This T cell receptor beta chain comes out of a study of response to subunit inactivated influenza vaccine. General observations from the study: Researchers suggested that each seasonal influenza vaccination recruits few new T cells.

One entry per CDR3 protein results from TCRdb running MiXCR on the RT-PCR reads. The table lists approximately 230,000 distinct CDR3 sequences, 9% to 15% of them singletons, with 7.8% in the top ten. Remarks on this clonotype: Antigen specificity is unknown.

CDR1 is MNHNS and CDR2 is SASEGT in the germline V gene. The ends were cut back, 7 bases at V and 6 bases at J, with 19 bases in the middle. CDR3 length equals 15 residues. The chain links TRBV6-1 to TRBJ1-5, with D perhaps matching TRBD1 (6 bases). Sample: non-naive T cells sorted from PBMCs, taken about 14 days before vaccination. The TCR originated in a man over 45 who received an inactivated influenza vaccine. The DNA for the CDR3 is TGTGCCAGCACCCAAAGTGGGGGGGCGGGTCAGCCCCAGCATTTT. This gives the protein CASTQSGGAGQPQHF.